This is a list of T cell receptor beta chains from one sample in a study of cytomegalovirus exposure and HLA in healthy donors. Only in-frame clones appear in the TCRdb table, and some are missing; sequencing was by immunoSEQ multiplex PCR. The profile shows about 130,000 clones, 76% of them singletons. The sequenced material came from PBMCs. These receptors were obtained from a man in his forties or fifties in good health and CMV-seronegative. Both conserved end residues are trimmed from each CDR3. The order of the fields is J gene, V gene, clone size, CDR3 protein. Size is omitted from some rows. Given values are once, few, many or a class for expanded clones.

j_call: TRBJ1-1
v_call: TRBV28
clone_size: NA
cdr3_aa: ASSLPDRDTEAF

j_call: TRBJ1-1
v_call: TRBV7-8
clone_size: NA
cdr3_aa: ASRYRGNTEAF

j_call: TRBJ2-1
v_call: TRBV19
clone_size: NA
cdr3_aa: ASSPGSSYNEQF

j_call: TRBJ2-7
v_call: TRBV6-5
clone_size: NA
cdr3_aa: ASTRTGGYEQY

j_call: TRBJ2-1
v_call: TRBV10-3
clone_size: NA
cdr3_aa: AITSGGYNEQF

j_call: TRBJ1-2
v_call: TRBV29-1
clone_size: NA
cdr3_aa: SAPGQGQNYGYT

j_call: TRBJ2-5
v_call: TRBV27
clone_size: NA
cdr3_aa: ASSLVIEETQY

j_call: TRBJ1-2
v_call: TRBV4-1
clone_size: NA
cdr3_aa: ASSQGTGRYT

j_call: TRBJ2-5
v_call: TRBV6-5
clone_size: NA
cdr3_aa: ASSARVQETQY

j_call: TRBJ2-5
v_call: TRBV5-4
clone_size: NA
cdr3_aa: ASSLGTRGTQETQY

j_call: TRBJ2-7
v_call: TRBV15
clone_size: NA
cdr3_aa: ATSRYGTETYEQY

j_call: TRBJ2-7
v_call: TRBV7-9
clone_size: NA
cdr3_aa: ASSPGQGPYEQY

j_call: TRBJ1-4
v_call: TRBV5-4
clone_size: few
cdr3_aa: ASSGGRRGTENEKLF

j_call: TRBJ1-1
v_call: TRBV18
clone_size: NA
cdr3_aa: ASSATGITEAF

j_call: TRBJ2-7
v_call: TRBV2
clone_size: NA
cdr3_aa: ASSRQVFYEQY

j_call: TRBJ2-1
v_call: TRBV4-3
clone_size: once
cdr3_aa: ASSRTPGGQEQF

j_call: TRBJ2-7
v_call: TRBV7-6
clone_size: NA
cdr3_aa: ASSADRAYEQY

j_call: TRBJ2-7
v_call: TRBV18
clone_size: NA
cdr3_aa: ASSPPTGGYEQY

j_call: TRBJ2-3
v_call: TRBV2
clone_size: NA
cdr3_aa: ASGAGPGRGGTDTQY

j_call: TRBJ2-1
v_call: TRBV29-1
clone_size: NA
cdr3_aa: SAVTSNEQF

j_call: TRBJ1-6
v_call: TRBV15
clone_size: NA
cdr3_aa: ATSRGSSDSYNSPLH

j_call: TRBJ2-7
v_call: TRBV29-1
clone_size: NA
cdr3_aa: SVEFAYEQY

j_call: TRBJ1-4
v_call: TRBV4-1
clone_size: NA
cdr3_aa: ASSQSTDGNEKLF

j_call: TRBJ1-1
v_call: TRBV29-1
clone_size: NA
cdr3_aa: SSATGNTEAF

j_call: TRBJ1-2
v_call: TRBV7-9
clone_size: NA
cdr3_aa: ASSFPTGGQGYT

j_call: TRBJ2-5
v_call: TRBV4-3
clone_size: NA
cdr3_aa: ASSQIFHGGGAGETQY

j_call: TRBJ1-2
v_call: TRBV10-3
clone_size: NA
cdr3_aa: AISESGTGGPIRGYT

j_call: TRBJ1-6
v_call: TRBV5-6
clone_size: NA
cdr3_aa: ASSLAQGGYSPLH

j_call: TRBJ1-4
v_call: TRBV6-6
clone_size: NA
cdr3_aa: ASTTHGGLNEKLF

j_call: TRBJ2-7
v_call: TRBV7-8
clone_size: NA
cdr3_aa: ASSWFGVDGYEQY

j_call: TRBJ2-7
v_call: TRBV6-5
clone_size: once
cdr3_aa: ASKRTSGSTVEQY

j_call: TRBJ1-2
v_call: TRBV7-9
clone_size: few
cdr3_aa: ASSTGPVRYGYT

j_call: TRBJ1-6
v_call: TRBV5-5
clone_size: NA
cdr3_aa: ASAGQGAFNNSPLH

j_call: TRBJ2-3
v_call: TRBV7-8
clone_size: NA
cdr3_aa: ASSLTPQGTQY

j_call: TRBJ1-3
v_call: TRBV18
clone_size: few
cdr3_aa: ASSPQGDGNTIY

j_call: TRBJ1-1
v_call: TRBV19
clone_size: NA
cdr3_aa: ASSMAPAGSEAF

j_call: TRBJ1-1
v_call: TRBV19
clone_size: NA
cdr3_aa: ASSALQGAGSTEAF

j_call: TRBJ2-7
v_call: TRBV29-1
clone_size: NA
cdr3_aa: SVEGSTNEQY

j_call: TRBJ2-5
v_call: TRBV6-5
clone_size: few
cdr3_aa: ASTGQGAGEETQY

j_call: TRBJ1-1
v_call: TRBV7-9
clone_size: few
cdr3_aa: ASSPPGFYTEAF

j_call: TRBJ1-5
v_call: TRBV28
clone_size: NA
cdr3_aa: ASSPGTGEQPQH

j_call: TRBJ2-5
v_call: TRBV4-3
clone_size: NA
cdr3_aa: ASSQDADEGQETQY

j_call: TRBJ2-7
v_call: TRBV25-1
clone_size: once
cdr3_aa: ASSAQGGELEQY

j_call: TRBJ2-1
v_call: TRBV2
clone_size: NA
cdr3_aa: ASHWGVENEQF

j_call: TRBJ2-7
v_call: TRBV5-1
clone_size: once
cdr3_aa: ASSLRGLAGDYEQY

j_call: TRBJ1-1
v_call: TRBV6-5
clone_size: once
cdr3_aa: ASSTPQRVGAF

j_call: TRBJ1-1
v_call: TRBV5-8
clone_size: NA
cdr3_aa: ASSLGGGYHTEAF

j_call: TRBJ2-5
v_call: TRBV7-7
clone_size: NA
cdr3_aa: ASSIDRDRETQY